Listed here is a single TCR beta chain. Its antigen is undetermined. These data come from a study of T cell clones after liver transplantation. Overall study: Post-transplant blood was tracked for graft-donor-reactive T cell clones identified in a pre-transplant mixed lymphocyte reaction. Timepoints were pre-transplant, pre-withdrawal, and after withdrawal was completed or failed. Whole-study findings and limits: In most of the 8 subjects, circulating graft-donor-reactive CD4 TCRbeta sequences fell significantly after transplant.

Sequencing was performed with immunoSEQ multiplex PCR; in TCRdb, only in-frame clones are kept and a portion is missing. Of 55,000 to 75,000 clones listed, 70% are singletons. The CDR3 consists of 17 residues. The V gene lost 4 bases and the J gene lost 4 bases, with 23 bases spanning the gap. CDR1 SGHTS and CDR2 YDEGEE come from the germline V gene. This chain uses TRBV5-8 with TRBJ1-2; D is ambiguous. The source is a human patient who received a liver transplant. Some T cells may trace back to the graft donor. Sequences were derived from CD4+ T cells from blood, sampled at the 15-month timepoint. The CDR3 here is CASSVGIALVSTYGYTF. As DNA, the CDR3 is TGTGCCAGCAGCGTAGGGATTGCCCTCGTGAGCACCTATGGCTACACCTTC.